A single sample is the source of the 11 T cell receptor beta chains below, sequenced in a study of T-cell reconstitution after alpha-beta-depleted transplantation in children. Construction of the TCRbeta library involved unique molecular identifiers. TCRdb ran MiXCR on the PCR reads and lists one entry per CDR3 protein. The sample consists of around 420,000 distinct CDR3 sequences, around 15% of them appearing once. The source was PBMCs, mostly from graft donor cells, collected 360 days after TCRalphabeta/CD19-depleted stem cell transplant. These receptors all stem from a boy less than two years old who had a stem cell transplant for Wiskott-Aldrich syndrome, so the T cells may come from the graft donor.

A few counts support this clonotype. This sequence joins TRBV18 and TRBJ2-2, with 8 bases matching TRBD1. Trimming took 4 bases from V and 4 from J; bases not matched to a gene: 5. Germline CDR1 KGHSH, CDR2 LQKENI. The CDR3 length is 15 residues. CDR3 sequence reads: CASSLTTGATGELFF. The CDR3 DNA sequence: TGTGCCAGCTCACTTACGACAGGGGCCACCGGGGAGCTGTTTTTT.

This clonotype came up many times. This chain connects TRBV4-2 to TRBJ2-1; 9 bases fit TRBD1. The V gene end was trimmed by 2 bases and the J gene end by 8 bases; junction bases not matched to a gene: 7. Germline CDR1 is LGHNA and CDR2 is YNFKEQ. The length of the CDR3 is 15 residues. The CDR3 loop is CASSQRGQGGDEQFF. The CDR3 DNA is TGTGCCAGCAGCCAAAGGGGACAGGGAGGGGATGAGCAGTTCTTC.

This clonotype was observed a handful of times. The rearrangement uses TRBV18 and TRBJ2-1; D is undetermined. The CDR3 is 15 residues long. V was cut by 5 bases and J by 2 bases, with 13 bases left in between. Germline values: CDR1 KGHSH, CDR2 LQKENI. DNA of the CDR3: TGTGCCAGCTCAACGCAGAGATCCACCTACAATGAGCAGTTCTTC. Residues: CASSTQRSTYNEQFF.

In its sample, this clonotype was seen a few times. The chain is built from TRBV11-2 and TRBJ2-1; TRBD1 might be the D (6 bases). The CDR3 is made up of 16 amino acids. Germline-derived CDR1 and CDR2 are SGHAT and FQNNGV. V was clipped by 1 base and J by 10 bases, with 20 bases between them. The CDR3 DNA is TGTGCCAGCAGCTTAGGAAAGGGGGACACCAACGGGGAGCAGTTCTTC. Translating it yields CASSLGKGDTNGEQFF.

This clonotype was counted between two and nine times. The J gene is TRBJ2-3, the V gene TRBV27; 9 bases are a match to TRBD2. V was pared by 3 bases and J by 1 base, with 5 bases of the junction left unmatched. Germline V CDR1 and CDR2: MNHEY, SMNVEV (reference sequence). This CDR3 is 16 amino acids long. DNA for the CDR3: TGTGCCAGCAGTTTTCAACGCGGGGGGGGCACAGATACGCAGTATTTT. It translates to CASSFQRGGGTDTQYF.

CDR3 protein: CSARFRGRGSYNEQFF. The CDR3 DNA sequence: TGCAGTGCTAGGTTTCGGGGGCGAGGTTCCTACAATGAGCAGTTCTTC. The V gene is TRBV20-1, the J gene TRBJ2-1; D is perhaps TRBD1 or TRBD2 (6 bases each). Germline V lookup: CDR1 DFQATT, CDR2 SNEGSKA (reference sequence). V lost 3 bases to trimming and J lost 1 base, with 16 bases between them. The CDR3 sequence is 16 residues long.

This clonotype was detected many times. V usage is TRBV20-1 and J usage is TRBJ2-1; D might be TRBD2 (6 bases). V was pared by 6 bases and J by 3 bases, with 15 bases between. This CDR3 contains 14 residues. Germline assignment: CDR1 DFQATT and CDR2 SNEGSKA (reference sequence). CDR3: CSAKTSRIYNEQFF. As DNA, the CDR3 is TGCAGTGCCAAAACTAGCCGCATCTACAATGAGCAGTTCTTC.

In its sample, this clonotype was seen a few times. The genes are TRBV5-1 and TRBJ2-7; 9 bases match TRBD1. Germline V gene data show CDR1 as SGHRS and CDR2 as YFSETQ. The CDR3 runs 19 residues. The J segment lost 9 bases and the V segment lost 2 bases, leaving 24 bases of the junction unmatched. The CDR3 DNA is TGCGCCAGCAGCTTTGATCTTCTTAGCCTGCCAGGACAGGGGAATAGGCAGTACTTC. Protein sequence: CASSFDLLSLPGQGNRQYF.

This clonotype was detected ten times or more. The CDR3 DNA is TGTGCCATCGAACCGGGGACTACTAACACCGGGGAGCTGTTTTTT. It yields the protein CAIEPGTTNTGELFF. The chain uses TRBV10-3 and TRBJ2-2, with 7 bases lining up with TRBD2. CDR3 length: 15 residues. CDR1 is ENHRY and CDR2 is SYGVKD in the germline V gene. J lost 2 bases, V lost 8 bases, and 8 bases had no gene match.

The CDR3 protein is CASGRGGTGELFF. The CDR3 DNA is TGTGCCAGCGGGCGCGGGGGGACCGGGGAGCTGTTTTTT. V gene TRBV12-3 or TRBV12-4 combines with J gene TRBJ2-2; 8 bases agree with TRBD2. V was pared by 8 bases and J by 5 bases, with 4 bases of the junction left unmatched. The CDR3 has 13 residues.

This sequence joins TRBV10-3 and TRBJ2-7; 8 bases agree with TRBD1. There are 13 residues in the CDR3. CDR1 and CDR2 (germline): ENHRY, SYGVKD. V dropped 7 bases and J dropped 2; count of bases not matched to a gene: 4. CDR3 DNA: TGTGCCATCAAGACAGGGGCCGCCTACGAGCAGTACTTC. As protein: CAIKTGAAYEQYF.